This paragraph covers one T cell receptor beta chain sequence. The iRepertoire nested amplicon-rescue multiplex PCR amplified TCR alpha and beta CDR3s from RNA. TCRdb re-derived calls from the multiplex PCR reads in MiXCR, one entry per CDR3 protein. The sample has around 190,000 distinct CDR3 sequences, roughly 45% seen once; the top ten hold roughly 5.5%. This sample was taken from a study of glioma-infiltrating T cells. This receptor was obtained from a human donor with low-grade glioma or glioblastoma, undergoing nonglioma brain surgery, or in good health (not recorded which). Input material: glioma tissue, nonneoplastic brain tissue, or PBMCs (not recorded which).

In DNA form, the CDR3 reads TGTGCCAGTAGTCTCCGGGGTGAGGGCACTGAAGCTTTCTTT. This translates into CASSLRGEGTEAFF. The chain uses TRBV19 and TRBJ1-1; D remains ambiguous. The germline V gene has CDR1 LNHDA and CDR2 SQIVND (reference sequence). CDR3 length: 14 residues. Trimming stripped 5 bases from V and 4 bases from J, with 14 bases between.